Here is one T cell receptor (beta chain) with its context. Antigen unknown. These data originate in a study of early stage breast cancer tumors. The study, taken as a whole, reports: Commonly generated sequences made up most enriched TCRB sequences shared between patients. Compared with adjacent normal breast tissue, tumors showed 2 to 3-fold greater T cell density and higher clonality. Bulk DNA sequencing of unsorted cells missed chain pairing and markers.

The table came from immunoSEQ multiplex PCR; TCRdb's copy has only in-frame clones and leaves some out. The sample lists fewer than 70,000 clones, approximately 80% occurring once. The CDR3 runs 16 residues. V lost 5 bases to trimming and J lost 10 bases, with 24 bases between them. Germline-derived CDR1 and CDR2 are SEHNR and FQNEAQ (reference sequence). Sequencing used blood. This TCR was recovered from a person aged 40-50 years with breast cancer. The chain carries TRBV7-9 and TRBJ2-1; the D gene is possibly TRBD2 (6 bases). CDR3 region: CASSARSLSGGGEQFF. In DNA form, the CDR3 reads TGTGCCAGCAGCGCTAGATCCTTATCCGGAGGAGGGGAGCAGTTCTTC.